This T cell receptor beta chain stems from a study of CD8+CD57+ T cells in acquired aplastic anemia. Study as a whole: Mean DNA quantity obtained from sorted CD4+ and CD8+ cells was 3 to 3.5 ug. Notes on the study in general: Between patients and controls, about 30 CD8+ CDR3 sequences were found in common.

Points on this clonotype: Its antigen is currently unknown.

The CDR3 sequence is 12 residues long. CDR1 LNHDA and CDR2 SQIVND come from the germline V gene (reference sequence). The V end was cut by 7 bases, the J end by 4 bases, with 8 bases between. The template used for profiling TCR beta VDJ and CDR3 was genomic DNA. TCRdb re-called the reads with MiXCR, one entry per CDR3 protein. The repertoire includes 150,000 to 200,000 distinct CDR3 sequences, approximately 43% of them detected once, and 1.1% sits in the top ten. The chain uses TRBV19 and TRBJ2-1; D possibly corresponds to TRBD2 (6 bases). The sample comprised sorted CD4+, CD8+, or CD8+CD57+ T cells (not recorded which) from PBMCs. This sequence was found in a human donor in good health. DNA of the CDR3: TGTGCCAGTACGGGAGCGTACAATGAGCAGTTCTTC. Encoded protein: CASTGAYNEQFF.